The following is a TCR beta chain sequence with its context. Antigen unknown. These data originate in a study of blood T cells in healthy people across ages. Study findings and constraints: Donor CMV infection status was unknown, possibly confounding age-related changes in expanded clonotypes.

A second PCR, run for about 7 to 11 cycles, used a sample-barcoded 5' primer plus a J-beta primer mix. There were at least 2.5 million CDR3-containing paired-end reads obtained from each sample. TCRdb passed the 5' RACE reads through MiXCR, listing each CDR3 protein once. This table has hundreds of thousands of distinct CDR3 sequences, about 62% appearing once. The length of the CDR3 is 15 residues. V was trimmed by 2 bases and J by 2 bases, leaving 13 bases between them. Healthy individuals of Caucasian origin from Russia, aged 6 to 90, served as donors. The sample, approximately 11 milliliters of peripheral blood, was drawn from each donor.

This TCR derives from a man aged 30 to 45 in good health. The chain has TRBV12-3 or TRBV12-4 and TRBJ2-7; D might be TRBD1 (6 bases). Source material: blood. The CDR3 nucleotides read TGTGCCAGCAGTTTAACTACAGGGCGAACCTACGAGCAGTACTTC. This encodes CASSLTTGRTYEQYF.